This T cell receptor beta chain was identified in a study of T-cell memory formation after mild COVID-19. The study's findings and limits: Clones that got smaller from day 15 to 85 had even CD4/CD8, while clones growing later tipped toward CD4+.

This clonotype was detected only a few times. The target antigen is unknown. V was trimmed by 0 bases and J by 2 bases, leaving 16 bases between them. CDR1 is LGHNA and CDR2 is YSLEER in the germline V gene. This CDR3 has 17 amino acids. TCRdb passed the 5' RACE reads through MiXCR, listing each CDR3 protein once. The sample has approximately 290,000 distinct CDR3 sequences; approximately 20% are singletons. Sequencing used PBMCs or a T cell subset sorted from them (not recorded which). The chain joins TRBV4-3 to TRBJ1-1; perhaps TRBD1 as D (5 bases). The receptor was derived from a man younger than 35 who had mild COVID-19 (a few samples of this study predate the infection). Cell type and time point are not known. In DNA form, the CDR3 reads TGCGCCAGCAGCCAAGAAGGCTTTGGAGGGGATAACACTGAAGCTTTCTTT. Translating gives CASSQEGFGGDNTEAFF.